This TCR beta chain was observed in a study of identical twins. Germline V lookup: CDR1 LNHDA, CDR2 SQIVND (reference sequence). V lost 7 bases, J lost 3 bases, and 13 bases lay in between. The CDR3 spans 14 residues. One entry per CDR3 protein, called by TCRdb with MiXCR from the 5' RACE reads. The sample carries a few hundred thousand distinct CDR3 sequences, 9% to 15% recorded once. This clonotype was counted a few times. The sample was also reused in another study, on yellow fever vaccine responses in identical twins.

The V gene is TRBV19, the J gene TRBJ2-1; possible D gene TRBD1, 6 bases. This receptor was taken from a woman between 18 and 29 years old in good health. The sample was CD8+ T cells sorted from blood. DNA for the CDR3: TGTGCCAGTAATATGGGACACAACTACAATGAGCAGTTCTTC. It yields the protein CASNMGHNYNEQFF.